This is a list of T cell receptor beta chains from one sample in a study of T cell responses to AZD1222 COVID-19 vaccine. Assay: immunoSEQ multiplex PCR; the TCRdb copy retains only in-frame clones and omits some. The sample has tens of thousands of clones, 88% seen once; the top ten hold approximately 5.4%. The source was peripheral blood, collected on day 0 of MenACWY control vaccination. These receptors all stem from an adult in good health. Both conserved end residues are trimmed from each CDR3. Each record gives: CDR3 protein, V gene.

ASSDLYGQPQH,TRBV6-4
ASSSGGVYNSPLH,TRBV7-9
AWTTGLAGQKGETQY,TRBV30
ASSLDRGNYGYT,TRBV7-8
ASQQAWDTEAF,TRBV19
SVGGYT,TRBV29-1
AGHREGTNIQY,TRBV30
ACTRGSNQPQH,TRBV12-3/TRBV12-4
AISERGRMNTEAF,TRBV10-3
AIPGTSGGRPWF,TRBV2
ASSQFFGQPQH,TRBV23-1
ASSSRWDTEAF,TRBV5-1
ASSPWTGADQPQH,TRBV9